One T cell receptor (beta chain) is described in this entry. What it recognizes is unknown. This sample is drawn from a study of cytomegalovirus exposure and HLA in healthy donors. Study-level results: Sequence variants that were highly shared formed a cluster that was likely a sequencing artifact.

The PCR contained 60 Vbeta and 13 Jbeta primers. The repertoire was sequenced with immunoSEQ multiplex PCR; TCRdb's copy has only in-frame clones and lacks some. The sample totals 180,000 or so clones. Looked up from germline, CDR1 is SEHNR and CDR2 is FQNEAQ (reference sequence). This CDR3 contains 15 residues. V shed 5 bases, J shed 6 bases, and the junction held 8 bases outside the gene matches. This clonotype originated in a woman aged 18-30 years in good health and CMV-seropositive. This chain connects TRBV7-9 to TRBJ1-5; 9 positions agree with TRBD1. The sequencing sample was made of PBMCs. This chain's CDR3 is CASSPGTGTRQPQHF. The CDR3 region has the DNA TGTGCCAGCAGCCCTGGGACAGGGACCCGTCAGCCCCAGCATTTT. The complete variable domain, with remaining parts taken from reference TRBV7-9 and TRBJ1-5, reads DTGVSQNPRHKITKRGQNVTFRCDPISEHNRLYWYRQTLGQGPEFLTYFQNEAQLEKSRLLSDRFSAERPKGSFSTLEIQRTEQGDSAMYLCASSPGTGTRQPQHFGDGTRLSIL.